A single sample gave rise to the 10 T cell receptor beta chains below, sequenced in a study of regulatory T cells in long-lasting Graves disease. Noted time point: persistent/refractory GD, antithyroid drugs over 5 years with positive TRAb. The TCR library was made from RNA that had been extracted from PBMCs in TRIzol. Arm-PCR of CDR3 regions and iRepertoire HTBI primers were the basis on which TCR beta libraries were built. TCRdb re-called the multiplex PCR reads through MiXCR, storing one row per CDR3 protein. Altogether roughly 700,000 distinct CDR3 sequences are present, 30% being singletons, with the ten largest covering 35% to 55%. Specimen: peripheral blood mononuclear cells (PBMCs), collected when the disease was refractory, from a patient treated with antithyroid drugs. The receptor set was obtained from a female donor with Graves disease.

This clonotype has only a few counts. The V gene is TRBV20-1, the J gene TRBJ1-6, with D hard to call. V lost 3 bases and J 8 bases, leaving 11 bases between the germline ends. This CDR3 is 13 amino acids long. Germline V gives CDR1 DFQATT, CDR2 SNEGSKA (reference sequence). The CDR3 DNA follows: TGCAGTGCTAGCCCCGACTGGTATTCACCCCTCCACTTT. Translation gives CSASPDWYSPLHF.

This clonotype was recorded at least ten times. V and J are TRBV15 and TRBJ1-1, with D uncertain. The length of the CDR3 is 14 residues. Germline assignment: CDR1 LNHNV and CDR2 YYDKDF (reference sequence). Trimming stripped 2 bases from V and 1 base from J, with 8 bases between. For the CDR3, the DNA is TGTGCCACCAGCAGAAGAGGAAGGAACACTGAAGCTTTCTTT. Translated, it gives CATSRRGRNTEAFF.

This clonotype has more than one count but fewer than ten. The chain recombines TRBV20-1 with TRBJ1-1; D gene ambiguous. The germline gives CDR1 DFQATT, CDR2 SNEGSKA (reference sequence). This CDR3 has 15 amino acids. Trimming stripped 0 bases from V and 0 bases from J, with 11 bases between. CDR3 DNA sequence: TGCAGTGCTAGAGATAGAACTATGGTGAACACTGAAGCTTTCTTT. Encoded protein: CSARDRTMVNTEAFF.

This clonotype was seen many times. This chain connects TRBV27 to TRBJ2-7, with D maybe TRBD1 (5 bases). Germline assignment: CDR1 MNHEY and CDR2 SMNVEV (reference sequence). This CDR3 has 14 residues. V was shortened by 2 bases and J by 3 bases, with 11 bases between the two germline ends. The CDR3 loop reads CASSLLTGSYEQYF. Here the CDR3 DNA reads TGTGCCAGCAGTTTACTAACAGGAAGCTACGAGCAGTACTTC.

This chain joins TRBV10-3 and TRBJ1-2; no firm D call. Germline CDR1 and CDR2: ENHRY and SYGVKD. The CDR3 runs to 12 residues. Trimming pared 10 bases from V and 4 bases from J, leaving 13 bases between. The CDR3 loop reads CATKTMGYGYTF. The DNA for the CDR3 is TGTGCCACGAAGACGATGGGCTATGGCTACACCTTC.

Only one count was recorded for this clonotype. A clone one base away is much larger, so this may be a read error. V is TRBV12-3 or TRBV12-4 and J is TRBJ2-5; D is perhaps TRBD2 (5 bases). The CDR3 loop spans 14 amino acids. The CDR3 DNA sequence: TGTGCCAGCAGCGGAGCGACTCGGGGAGAGACCCGGTACTTC. The encoded protein is CASSGATRGETRYF.

J is TRBJ1-1 and V is TRBV7-9; unclear D gene. Germline lookup yields CDR1 SEHNR and CDR2 FQNEAQ (reference sequence). Trimming pared 1 base from V and 6 bases from J, leaving 15 bases between. This CDR3 contains 15 residues. CDR3 nucleotide sequence: TGTGCCAGCAGCTTAGAATGGGTTATGATGGCTGAAGCTTTCTTT. It is translated as CASSLEWVMMAEAFF.

The V gene is TRBV12-5, the J gene TRBJ2-2; weak D call: TRBD1 (5 bases). This CDR3 has 14 amino acids. The germline V gene has CDR1 LGHNT and CDR2 FRNRAP. V lost 5 bases, J lost 5 bases, and 12 bases lay in between. DNA of the CDR3: TGTGCTAGTGGTCCATGGACACGGACCGGGGAGCTGTTTTTT. Amino acid sequence: CASGPWTRTGELFF. The full variable domain, in which reference TRBV12-5 and TRBJ2-2 provide the parts outside the CDR3, is DARVTQTPRHKVTEMGQEVTMRCQPILGHNTVFWYRQTMMQGLELLAYFRNRAPLDDSGMPKDRFSAEMPDATLATLKIQPSEPRDSAVYFCASGPWTRTGELFFGEGSRLTVL.

In this sample, this clonotype turned up many times. V and J are TRBV28 and TRBJ1-1; D remains ambiguous. The CDR3 extends over 20 amino acids. The germline V gene has CDR1 MDHEN and CDR2 SYDVKM. V shed 4 bases and J shed 0 bases, with 27 bases lying between them. This CDR3 reads CASSSSWGKTKTHMNTEAFF. In DNA, the CDR3 is TGTGCCAGCAGTTCATCCTGGGGAAAGACTAAGACCCACATGAACACTGAAGCTTTCTTT.

The J gene is TRBJ1-1, the V gene TRBV27; weak D call: TRBD1 (5 bases). Deletions cut 3 bases from V and 5 bases from J, with 13 bases between. This CDR3 is built from 14 residues. CDR1 is MNHEY, CDR2 SMNVEV, per germline (reference sequence). DNA of the CDR3: TGTGCCAGCAGTTTCCTAGGGAGGGGTACTGAAGCTTTCTTT. This gives the protein CASSFLGRGTEAFF.